The present TCR beta chain was sequenced within a study of blood T cell repertoires in COVID-19. In the study overall: T cells, B-cell-depleted T cells, or PBMCs supplied cDNA or gDNA.

Clones were read by immunoSEQ multiplex PCR, and TCRdb kept only the in-frame ones, dropping some. The sample shows roughly 500,000 clones, 85% to 90% of them seen only once. The specimen was peripheral blood. The clonotype originates from a man aged 18 to 30 with COVID-19, enrolled during active disease.

The CDR3 loop reads CAWSVFGQPQHF. The CDR3 nucleotides read TGTGCCTGGAGTGTCTTCGGGCAGCCCCAGCATTTT. The V and J genes are TRBV30 and TRBJ1-5, with D unclear. Deletions cut 0 bases from V and 7 bases from J, with 7 bases between. The CDR3 contains 12 residues. The germline V gene encodes CDR1 GTSNPN and CDR2 SVGIG (reference sequence).